This T cell receptor (beta chain) was recovered during a study of T cell responses to AZD1222 COVID-19 vaccine. General study results and limits: Spike was spanned by vaccine-associated CD4 TCRs, which were dominant at 160-218 and 743-854. Most donors were white British, females outnumbered males, and clonal diversity was possibly underestimated. Reportedly, nearly half of unique spike TCRs recognized epitopes outside B.1.351/B.1.1.7 mutations. When two AZD1222 doses had been given, Spike-specific TCR breadth and depth rose.

Note on this clone: The antigen remains undetermined.

CDR3 size: 9 residues. Trimming pared 5 bases from V and 7 bases from J, leaving 3 bases between. The V gene's germline CDR1 is GTSNPN and CDR2 SVGIG (reference sequence). Method: immunoSEQ multiplex PCR; TCRdb's copy keeps in-frame clones and lacks some. The table includes around 130,000 clones, approximately 83% detected once. This receptor was taken from an adult in good health. This chain joins TRBV30 and TRBJ2-1, with D uncertain. The sample was peripheral blood, taken on day 0 of AZD1222 vaccination. CDR3 sequence (DNA): TGTGCCTGGGGTAATGAGCAGTTCTTC. Amino acid sequence: CAWGNEQFF.